This paragraph covers one TCR beta chain sequence. The antigen is unknown. Assay: immunoSEQ multiplex PCR; the TCRdb copy retains only in-frame clones and omits some. The sample records more than 50,000 clones, approximately 80% being singletons. The data stem from a study of OX40 agonist ivuxolimab in advanced cancers. Study details: Previous treatment with anti-PD-1, anti-PD-L1 or anti-CTLA-4 therapy was allowed; about 37% had received some.

CDR1 and CDR2 (germline): SGHTA, FQGNSA. CDR3 length: 16 residues. Trimming removed 0 bases from V and 0 bases from J, with 9 bases in between. Study-wide results and caveats: Clonal expansion by week 6 occurred in CD4+ and CD8+ blood T cells (at 0.1 to 3.0 mg/kg).

This clonotype was obtained from an adult with an advanced solid tumor such as melanoma, head and neck, liver or kidney cancer. The chain couples TRBV7-2 to TRBJ2-4, with D unclear. This specimen consisted of CD4+ or CD8+ T cells sorted from blood, obtained in a trial of the OX40 agonist ivuxolimab. The CDR3: CASSLAWSQAKNIQYF. The CDR3 bases are TGTGCCAGCAGCTTAGCGTGGAGTCAAGCCAAAAACATTCAGTACTTC.